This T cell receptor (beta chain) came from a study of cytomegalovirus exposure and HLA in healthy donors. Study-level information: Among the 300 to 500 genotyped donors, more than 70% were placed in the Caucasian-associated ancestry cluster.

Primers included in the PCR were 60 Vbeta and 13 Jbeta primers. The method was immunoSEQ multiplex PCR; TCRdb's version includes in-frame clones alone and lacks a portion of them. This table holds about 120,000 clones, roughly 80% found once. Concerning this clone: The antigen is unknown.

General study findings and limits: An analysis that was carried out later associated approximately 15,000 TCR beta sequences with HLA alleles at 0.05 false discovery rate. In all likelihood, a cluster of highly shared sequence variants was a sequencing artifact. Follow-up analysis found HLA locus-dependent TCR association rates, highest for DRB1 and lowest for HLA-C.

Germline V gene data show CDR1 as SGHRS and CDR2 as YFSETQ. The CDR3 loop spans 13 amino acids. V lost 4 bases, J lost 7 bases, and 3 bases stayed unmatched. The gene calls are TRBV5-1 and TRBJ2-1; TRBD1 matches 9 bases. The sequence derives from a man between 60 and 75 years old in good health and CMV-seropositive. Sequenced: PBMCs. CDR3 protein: CASSVGTGNEQFF. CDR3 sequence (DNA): TGCGCCAGCAGCGTCGGGACAGGGAATGAGCAGTTCTTC.